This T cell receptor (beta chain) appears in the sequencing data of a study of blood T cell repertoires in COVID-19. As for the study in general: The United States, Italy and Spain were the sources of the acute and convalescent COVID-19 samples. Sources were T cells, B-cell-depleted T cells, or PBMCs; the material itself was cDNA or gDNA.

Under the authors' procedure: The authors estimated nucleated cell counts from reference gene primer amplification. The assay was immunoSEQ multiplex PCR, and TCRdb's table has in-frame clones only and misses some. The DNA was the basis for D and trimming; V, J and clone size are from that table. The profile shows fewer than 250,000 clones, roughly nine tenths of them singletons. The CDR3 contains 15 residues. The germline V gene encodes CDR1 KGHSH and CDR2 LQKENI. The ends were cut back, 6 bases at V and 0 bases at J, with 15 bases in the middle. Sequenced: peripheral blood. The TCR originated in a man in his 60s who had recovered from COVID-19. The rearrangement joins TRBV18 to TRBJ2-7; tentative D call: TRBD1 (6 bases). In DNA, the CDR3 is TGTGCCAGCTCCACCTATGACAGGTCCTCCTACGAGCAGTACTTC. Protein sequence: CASSTYDRSSYEQYF.